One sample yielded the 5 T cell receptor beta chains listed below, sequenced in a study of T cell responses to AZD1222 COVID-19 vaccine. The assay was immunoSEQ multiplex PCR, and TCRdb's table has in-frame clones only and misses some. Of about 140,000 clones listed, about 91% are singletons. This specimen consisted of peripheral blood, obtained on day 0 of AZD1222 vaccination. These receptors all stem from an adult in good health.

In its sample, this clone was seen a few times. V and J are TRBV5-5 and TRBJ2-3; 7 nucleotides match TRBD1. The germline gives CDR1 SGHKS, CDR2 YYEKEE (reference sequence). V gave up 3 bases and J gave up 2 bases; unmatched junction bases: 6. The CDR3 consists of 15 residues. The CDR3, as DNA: TGTGCCAGCAGCTCCCGGGACAGTTACACAGATACGCAGTATTTT. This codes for CASSSRDSYTDTQYF. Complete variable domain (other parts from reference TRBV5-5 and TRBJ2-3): DAGVTQSPTHLIKTRGQQVTLRCSPISGHKSVSWYQQVLGQGPQFIFQYYEKEERGRGNFPDRFSARQFPNYSSELNVNALLLGDSALYLCASSSRDSYTDTQYFGPGTRLTVL.

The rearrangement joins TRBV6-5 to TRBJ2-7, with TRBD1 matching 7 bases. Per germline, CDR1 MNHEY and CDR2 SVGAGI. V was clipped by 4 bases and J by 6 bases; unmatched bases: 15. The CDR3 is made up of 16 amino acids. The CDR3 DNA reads TGTGCCAGCAGTTTCTGGACAGGTGCCACCGTCGGCGAGCAGTACTTC. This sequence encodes CASSFWTGATVGEQYF.

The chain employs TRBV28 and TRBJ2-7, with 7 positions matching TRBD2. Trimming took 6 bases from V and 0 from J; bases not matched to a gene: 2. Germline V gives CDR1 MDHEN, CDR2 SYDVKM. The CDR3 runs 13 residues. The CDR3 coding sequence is TGTGCCAGCAGCGGGGGGTACTCCTACGAGCAGTACTTC. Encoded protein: CASSGGYSYEQYF.

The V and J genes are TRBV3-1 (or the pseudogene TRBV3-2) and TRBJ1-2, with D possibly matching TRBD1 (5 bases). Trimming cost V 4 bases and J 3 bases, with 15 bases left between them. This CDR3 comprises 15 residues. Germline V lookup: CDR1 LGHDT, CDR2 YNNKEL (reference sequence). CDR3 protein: CASSLDSSNYYGYTF. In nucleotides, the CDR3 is TGTGCCAGCAGCCTTGACAGCTCTAATTACTATGGCTACACCTTC.

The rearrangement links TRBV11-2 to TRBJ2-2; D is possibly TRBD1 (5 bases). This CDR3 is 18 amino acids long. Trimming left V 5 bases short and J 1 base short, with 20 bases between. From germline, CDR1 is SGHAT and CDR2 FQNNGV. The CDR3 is CASSPIGAGQGNTGELFF. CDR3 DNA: TGTGCCAGCAGCCCTATTGGGGCAGGGCAGGGGAACACCGGGGAGCTGTTTTTT.